Here is one TCR beta chain with its context. Authors' methods: Amplified reference gene primers provided the basis for estimating nucleated cell counts. Only in-frame clones appear in the TCRdb table, and some are missing; sequencing was by immunoSEQ multiplex PCR. V and J calls and clone size are copied from that table; D and trimming were computed from the DNA. Of around 200,000 clones detected, about 90% appear once; the ten largest clones hold under 2.5%. The sample belongs to a study of blood T cell repertoires in COVID-19. Study-wide background: There were acute and convalescent COVID-19 samples, and they came from the United States, Italy and Spain. PBMCs, B-cell-depleted T cells, or T cells provided the cDNA or gDNA that made up the material.

The CDR3 has 17 amino acids. Trimming cost V 0 bases and J 1 base, with 15 bases left between them. Germline V gives CDR1 SGHNT, CDR2 YENEEA. The receptor comes from a man aged 35 to 55 with active or convalescent COVID-19. The chain recombines TRBV11-3 with TRBJ1-1; D unclear. The source material was peripheral blood. The CDR3 here is CASSLEVSHQWNTEAFF. CDR3 DNA: TGTGCCAGCAGCTTAGAAGTCAGTCACCAATGGAACACTGAAGCTTTCTTT. Using reference TRBV11-3 and TRBJ1-1 for the parts outside the CDR3, the full variable domain is EAGVVQSPRYKIIEKKQPVAFWCNPISGHNTLYWYLQNLGQGPELLIRYENEEAVDDSQLPKDRFSAERLKGVDSTLKIQPAELGDSAVYLCASSLEVSHQWNTEAFFGQGTRLTVV.